The rows below give T cell receptor beta chains drawn from one sample of a study of blood T cell repertoires in COVID-19. Assay used: immunoSEQ multiplex PCR; TCRdb lists only in-frame clones, some missing. The sample includes under 300,000 clones, around 82% of them seen just once. The sample was peripheral blood. The receptor set was obtained from a man aged 80 or over with acute or convalescent COVID-19. Each CDR3 is given with its conserved first and last residue. The order of the fields is CDR3 DNA, CDR3 protein, clone size, V gene, J gene, D gene. The D gene is left open where the match is weak. Clone size is shown for a subset of rows, as once, few, many or a class of expanded clone.

DNA: TGTGCCAGCAGGTCGGCTGACAAATCCTACGAGCAGTACTTC
CDR3: CASRSADKSYEQYF
size: -
V: TRBV28
J: TRBJ2-7
D: -

DNA: TGCGCCAGCAGCTCTGAACAGGGGGCGAGTTATGGCTACACCTTC
CDR3: CASSSEQGASYGYTF
size: -
V: TRBV5-1
J: TRBJ1-2
D: TRBD1

DNA: TGTGCCAGCAGCAGAAGACAGGGGGATAACTATGGCTACACCTTC
CDR3: CASSRRQGDNYGYTF
size: -
V: TRBV5-5
J: TRBJ1-2
D: TRBD1

DNA: TGTGCCAGCAGTCCCGGACAGGGTAACTATGGCTACACCTTC
CDR3: CASSPGQGNYGYTF
size: -
V: TRBV5-6
J: TRBJ1-2
D: TRBD1

DNA: TGCGCCAGCAGCTTGGATGACATCAGGGTCACTGAAGCTTTCTTT
CDR3: CASSLDDIRVTEAFF
size: -
V: TRBV5-1
J: TRBJ1-1
D: -

DNA: TGCGCCAGCAGCCCCGGGGAGAATAGCAATCAGCCCCAGCATTTT
CDR3: CASSPGENSNQPQHF
size: -
V: TRBV5-1
J: TRBJ1-5
D: -

DNA: TGTGCCTGGAGTGTACAGGACAATACTGAAGCTTTCTTT
CDR3: CAWSVQDNTEAFF
size: few
V: TRBV30
J: TRBJ1-1
D: -

DNA: TGTGCCAGCAGCCTACGGACAGAAGTAAACGAGCAGTACTTC
CDR3: CASSLRTEVNEQYF
size: few
V: TRBV7-2
J: TRBJ2-7
D: -

DNA: TGTGCCACCAGTGATTCCAGGGGGGCTCGCGGAAACATTCAGTACTTC
CDR3: CATSDSRGARGNIQYF
size: once
V: TRBV24-1
J: TRBJ2-4
D: -

DNA: TGTGCCATCAGTGGCTTTCGCGAAACTAGCGGCAATGAGCAGTTCTTC
CDR3: CAISGFRETSGNEQFF
size: -
V: TRBV10-3
J: TRBJ2-1
D: TRBD2

DNA: TGTGCCAGCAGGGAGGGGAACGTTGGGAACACTGAAGCTTTCTTT
CDR3: CASREGNVGNTEAFF
size: -
V: TRBV2
J: TRBJ1-1
D: -

DNA: TGCGCCAGCAGCCCGCCCCTAGCGGGTGAGCAGTACTTC
CDR3: CASSPPLAGEQYF
size: -
V: TRBV4-1
J: TRBJ2-7
D: TRBD2

DNA: TGTGCCACCAGTGATTTTGGACAGGGCCTGGGAGAGCAGTTCTTC
CDR3: CATSDFGQGLGEQFF
size: -
V: TRBV24-1
J: TRBJ2-1
D: TRBD1

DNA: TGTGCCAGCAGCAGGACTAGCGGGAGCTTCACAGATACGCAGTATTTT
CDR3: CASSRTSGSFTDTQYF
size: few
V: TRBV7-7
J: TRBJ2-3
D: TRBD2

DNA: TGTGCCAGCAGCCAAGGTCCGGCTAGCAGCGCCGGGGAGCTGTTTTTT
CDR3: CASSQGPASSAGELFF
size: -
V: TRBV3-1/TRBV3-2
J: TRBJ2-2
D: -

DNA: TGTGCCAGCAGTTTATTCCCCCCGGCTGAGCGGTACAATGAGCAGTTCTTC
CDR3: CASSLFPPAERYNEQFF
size: -
V: TRBV27
J: TRBJ2-1
D: -

DNA: TGTGCCATCGCCTCGGGGGGACAGGTTAACAATGAGCAGTTCTTC
CDR3: CAIASGGQVNNEQFF
size: -
V: TRBV10-3
J: TRBJ2-1
D: -

DNA: TGTGCCAGCAATTATGGGGGCGTCTTTCAAGAGACCCAGTACTTC
CDR3: CASNYGGVFQETQYF
size: -
V: TRBV6-5
J: TRBJ2-5
D: -

DNA: TGCAGCGTTCAAGTACCGGGATCTAGCAATCAGCCCCAGCATTTT
CDR3: CSVQVPGSSNQPQHF
size: -
V: TRBV29-1
J: TRBJ1-5
D: -

DNA: TGTGCCACCAGCGAGGGAGCAGAGACCCAGTACTTC
CDR3: CATSEGAETQYF
size: -
V: TRBV24-1
J: TRBJ2-5
D: -

DNA: TGTGCCAGCAGTGAATGGGCAGGAGAAAAACTGTTTTTT
CDR3: CASSEWAGEKLFF
size: few
V: TRBV2
J: TRBJ1-4
D: -

DNA: TGTGCCAGCAGCGAGGTGGGGGGGGCCTGGATAAATGAGCAGTTCTTC
CDR3: CASSEVGGAWINEQFF
size: -
V: TRBV7-8
J: TRBJ2-1
D: -

DNA: TGTGCCAGCAGCTTGAGCCCTAGCGGGGGCTCCTACAATGAGCAGTTCTTC
CDR3: CASSLSPSGGSYNEQFF
size: -
V: TRBV5-6
J: TRBJ2-1
D: TRBD2

DNA: TGCAGCGTTGGAAGGGGGCTAGCGATAGAGACCCAGTACTTC
CDR3: CSVGRGLAIETQYF
size: -
V: TRBV29-1
J: TRBJ2-5
D: -

DNA: TGTGCCAGCTCGGGACAGAGGACCGAAAAACTGTTTTTT
CDR3: CASSGQRTEKLFF
size: -
V: TRBV18
J: TRBJ1-4
D: TRBD1

DNA: TGTGCCAGCAGTTTACCCTTCCTAGGGGGAAGCAATCAGCCCCAGCATTTT
CDR3: CASSLPFLGGSNQPQHF
size: many
V: TRBV28
J: TRBJ1-5
D: -

DNA: TGCGCCAGCAGCCAAGGTGGGACTAGCGGGAGGAACTACAATGAGCAGTTCTTC
CDR3: CASSQGGTSGRNYNEQFF
size: -
V: TRBV4-1
J: TRBJ2-1
D: TRBD2

DNA: TGTGCCAGTACCCCAGACTCTCGCCGGAACACTGAAGCTTTCTTT
CDR3: CASTPDSRRNTEAFF
size: few
V: TRBV19
J: TRBJ1-1
D: -

DNA: TGCGCCAGCACCGATCCACAGGGGGGTTACGAGCAGTACTTC
CDR3: CASTDPQGGYEQYF
size: once
V: TRBV10-2
J: TRBJ2-7
D: TRBD1

DNA: TGTGCCAGCCGGCAGGGTGGAAGAAACACCATATATTTT
CDR3: CASRQGGRNTIYF
size: -
V: TRBV6-5
J: TRBJ1-3
D: -

DNA: TGTGCCAGCAGTACAGGGTCGCAGCCCCAGCATTTT
CDR3: CASSTGSQPQHF
size: few
V: TRBV28
J: TRBJ1-5
D: -

DNA: TGTGCCAGCAGTGCCAGGACAGGGGCCGGTCCCTATGGCTACACCTTT
CDR3: CASSARTGAGPYGYTF
size: -
V: TRBV25-1
J: TRBJ1-2
D: TRBD1

DNA: TGCGCCAGCAGCTTGGTAGGCCAGGGCCAAGAGACCCAGTACTTC
CDR3: CASSLVGQGQETQYF
size: -
V: TRBV5-1
J: TRBJ2-5
D: -

DNA: TGTGCCAGCAGCCAAGAGACACTGAACACCGGGGAGCTGTTTTTT
CDR3: CASSQETLNTGELFF
size: -
V: TRBV3-1/TRBV3-2
J: TRBJ2-2
D: -

DNA: TGTGCCATCAGTGAGTCAGGACAGGGAGAGACCCAGTACTTC
CDR3: CAISESGQGETQYF
size: -
V: TRBV10-3
J: TRBJ2-5
D: TRBD1